A single sample is the source of the 4 T cell receptor beta chains below, sequenced in a study of control samples from healthy donors and cancer patients. Measured with immunoSEQ multiplex PCR; TCRdb has only the in-frame clones, and not every one. Of under 150,000 clones in the sample, around 87% are singletons; the top ten hold around 1.1%. The source material was PBMCs. These receptors were taken from a woman in her forties or fifties with colorectal cancer.

CDR3 in amino acids: CASSLAGVRNTQYF. The CDR3 nucleotides are TGTGCCAGCAGCTTAGCGGGGGTACGGAATACGCAGTATTTT. The chain joins TRBV11-2 to TRBJ2-3, with D maybe TRBD2 (6 bases). The CDR3 covers 14 residues. Germline CDR1 SGHAT, CDR2 FQNNGV. V shed 1 base and J shed 7 bases, with 12 bases lying between them.

The chain uses TRBV28 and TRBJ2-7; a possible D gene is TRBD2 (6 bases). V lost 5 bases to trimming and J lost 3 bases, with 14 bases between them. The CDR3 runs to 14 residues. CDR1 and CDR2 (germline): MDHEN, SYDVKM. CDR3 in DNA: TGTGCCAGCAGTCCTACTAGCCTGAACTACGAGCAGTACTTC. Residues: CASSPTSLNYEQYF.

The chain is built from TRBV27 and TRBJ1-5, with 7 bases that match TRBD1. The trim removed 6 bases at V and 7 bases at J, leaving 12 bases unmatched. Looked up from germline, CDR1 is MNHEY and CDR2 is SMNVEV (reference sequence). The CDR3 loop spans 15 amino acids. CDR3 bases: TGTGCCAGCAGCCCAAGACAGGGTGTGGGGCAGCCCCAGCATTTT. Translated, it gives CASSPRQGVGQPQHF.

V is TRBV2 and J is TRBJ1-6; a possible D gene is TRBD1 (6 bases). This CDR3 contains 14 residues. V was trimmed by 5 bases and J by 10 bases, leaving 15 bases between them. CDR1 and CDR2 (germline): SNHLY, FYNNEI. The CDR3 DNA follows: TGTGCCAGCAGTTACGACAGGTTTCAATCACCCCTCCACTTT. It codes for CASSYDRFQSPLHF.